The 21 T cell receptor beta chains given below trace back to one sample, sequenced in a study of T cells in Graves' hyperthyroidism and ophthalmopathy. What was amplified from RNA transcripts were TCR beta CDR3 regions. The HTBI set primed first-round TCR CDR3 RT-PCR. Via MiXCR, TCRdb re-called the multiplex PCR reads, giving one row per CDR3 protein. The table records some 760,000 distinct CDR3 sequences, around 15% of them present only once. The sample consisted of blood. The receptors originated from a woman between 18 and 29 years old with Graves' hyperthyroidism.

This clonotype has only a few counts. The gene calls are TRBV9 and TRBJ2-7; 8 bases agree with TRBD2. The ends lost 0 bases at V and 3 bases at J; junction bases unmatched: 5. The CDR3 extends over 15 amino acids. Germline lookup yields CDR1 SGDLS and CDR2 YYNGEE. This CDR3 reads CASSVGAGGLYEQYF. The CDR3, as DNA: TGTGCCAGCAGCGTAGGGGCGGGAGGCCTCTACGAGCAGTACTTC.

Many counts were recorded for this clonotype. V is TRBV20-1 and J is TRBJ2-7, with no clear D. Germline V lookup: CDR1 DFQATT, CDR2 SNEGSKA (reference sequence). V was cut by 0 bases and J by 2 bases, with 8 bases left in between. The CDR3 has 13 amino acids. Here the CDR3 DNA reads TGCAGTGCTAGAGATCGTGGGCCCTACGAGCAGTACTTC. Residues: CSARDRGPYEQYF.

In its sample, this clonotype was seen many times. This sequence joins TRBV12-3 or TRBV12-4 and TRBJ1-5, with 8 bases identical to TRBD1. This CDR3 contains 17 residues. With V trimmed by 3 bases and J by 4 bases, 11 bases remained unmatched. The CDR3 DNA sequence: TGTGCCAGCAGTTTCATGTTAGCAGGGGGCGAAAATCAGCCCCAGCATTTT. This sequence encodes CASSFMLAGGENQPQHF.

The J gene is TRBJ2-7, the V gene TRBV20-1; tentatively, D is TRBD1 or TRBD2 (5 bases each). Germline lookup yields CDR1 DFQATT and CDR2 SNEGSKA (reference sequence). Trimming cost V 3 bases and J 5 bases, with 14 bases left between them. The CDR3 runs 13 residues. CDR3 loop: CSASTQRDHEQYF. The CDR3 bases are TGCAGTGCTAGCACACAACGGGACCACGAGCAGTACTTC.

This clonotype has at least ten counts. The gene calls are TRBV11-1 and TRBJ2-4, with 9 bases identical to TRBD2. V lost 3 bases, J lost 4 bases, and 4 bases stayed unmatched. The CDR3 is 15 residues long. The germline CDR1 and CDR2 sequences are SGHAT and FQDESV (reference sequence). CDR3 residues: CASSFNAGGKNIQYF. Written as DNA, the CDR3 is TGTGCCAGCAGCTTCAACGCGGGAGGGAAAAACATTCAGTACTTC. Supplemented by reference TRBV11-1 and TRBJ2-4, the full variable domain reads EAEVAQSPRYKITEKSQAVAFWCDPISGHATLYWYRQILGQGPELLVQFQDESVVDDSQLPKDRFSAERLKGVDSTLKIQPAELGDSAMYLCASSFNAGGKNIQYFGAGTRLSVL.

This clonotype was observed a handful of times. V usage is TRBV20-1 and J usage is TRBJ1-1, with D unresolved. Trimming pared 3 bases from V and 4 bases from J, leaving 15 bases between. The length of the CDR3 is 14 residues. Germline CDR1 DFQATT, CDR2 SNEGSKA (reference sequence). DNA for the CDR3: TGCAGTGCTAGTGAGGCGACCAAGGCCACTGAAGCTTTCTTT. This encodes CSASEATKATEAFF.

The V call is TRBV24-1, the J call TRBJ1-5, with D possibly matching TRBD1 (5 bases). Germline values: CDR1 KGHDR, CDR2 SFDVKD. This CDR3 has 17 amino acids. V lost 7 bases to trimming and J lost 7 bases, with 25 bases between them. Written as DNA, the CDR3 is TGTGCCACCAGGCCCCGGTCGGGGTCAGGGAGGTGGCAGCCCCAGCATTTT. Its protein product is CATRPRSGSGRWQPQHF.

This clonotype was observed many times. The chain employs TRBV3-1 and TRBJ2-7, with D unclear. The CDR3 is 13 amino acids. CDR1 LGHDT and CDR2 YNNKEL come from the germline V gene (reference sequence). The V end lost 4 bases, the J end lost 2 bases, and 9 bases lay between the germline ends. DNA for the CDR3: TGTGCCAGCAGCCGCGCTCCGACCTACGAGCAGTACTTC. Amino acid sequence: CASSRAPTYEQYF.

This clonotype was recorded at least ten times. The chain recombines TRBV7-2 with TRBJ2-3, with 9 bases matching TRBD2. Germline loops: CDR1 SGHTA, CDR2 FQGNSA. V lost 3 bases, J lost 4 bases, and 2 bases stayed unmatched. This CDR3 is 14 amino acids long. The CDR3 loop reads CASSFSGSADTQYF. The CDR3 DNA reads TGTGCCAGCAGCTTTAGCGGGAGTGCAGATACGCAGTATTTT.

This clonotype has ten or more counts. The chain combines TRBV12-3 or TRBV12-4 with TRBJ2-7; possibly TRBD2 for D (6 bases). The CDR3 runs to 11 residues. The V end was cut by 1 base, the J end by 9 bases, with 7 bases between. CDR3 coding DNA: TGTGCCAGCAGTTTAGGGGGGGTGCAGTACTTC. Its protein product is CASSLGGVQYF.

The rearrangement uses TRBV30 and TRBJ2-1; 12 bases line up with TRBD2. CDR1 GTSNPN and CDR2 SVGIG come from the germline V gene (reference sequence). CDR3 length equals 16 residues. V lost 8 bases and J lost 5; bases outside the gene matches: 13. Here the CDR3 DNA reads TGTGCCAGTAGCGGCGGACTAGCGGGATCCCACAATGAGCAGTTCTTC. This encodes CASSGGLAGSHNEQFF.

This clonotype was seen a handful of times. The chain joins TRBV28 to TRBJ2-2; TRBD2 matches at 11 bases. The V gene's germline CDR1 is MDHEN and CDR2 SYDVKM. The CDR3 runs 16 residues. Trimming took 3 bases from V and 6 from J; bases not matched to a gene: 6. The CDR3: CASSLHTSGSSGELFF. The CDR3 nucleotides are TGTGCCAGCAGTTTGCATACTAGCGGGAGCTCCGGGGAGCTGTTTTTT.

This clonotype was picked up many times. V is TRBV9 and J is TRBJ2-3; D not resolved. V was trimmed by 3 bases and J by 2 bases, leaving 10 bases between them. Germline lookup yields CDR1 SGDLS and CDR2 YYNGEE. The CDR3 has 14 residues. CDR3 coding DNA: TGTGCCAGCAGCGAGTGGGCGGACACAGATACGCAGTATTTT. This sequence encodes CASSEWADTDTQYF.

This clonotype was seen more than once but under ten times. This rearrangement joins TRBV12-3 or TRBV12-4 to TRBJ1-6; no firm D call. There are 13 residues in the CDR3. Trimming took 5 bases from V and 7 from J, leaving 9 bases between them. This chain's CDR3 is CASSLDGNSPLHF. CDR3 coding DNA: TGTGCCAGCAGTCTGGACGGGAATTCACCCCTCCACTTT.

About this clonotype: Its ends do not fully match the called genes, so a read error is possible. The rearrangement links TRBV24-1 to TRBJ2-6; tentatively, D is TRBD1 or TRBD2 (5 bases each). Germline loops: CDR1 KGHDR, CDR2 SFDVKD. The CDR3 covers 18 residues. The CDR3 spells CAPRGEKELSSGANVPTF. The CDR3 DNA is TGTGCCCCCCGAGGGGAAAAAGAGTTGAGCTCTGGGGCCAACGTCCCGACTTTC.

In this sample, this clonotype turned up many times. The chain recombines TRBV28 with TRBJ2-4; D not resolved. The CDR3 has 14 residues. Trimming removed 3 bases at V and 6 bases at J, with 12 bases between. Germline-derived CDR1 and CDR2 are MDHEN and SYDVKM. The CDR3 reads CASSFRITLNIQYF. CDR3 sequence (DNA): TGTGCCAGCAGTTTCCGGATTACCCTAAACATTCAGTACTTC.

V is TRBV6-1 and J is TRBJ2-1, with TRBD2 matching over 10 bases. The J segment lost 3 bases and the V segment lost 6 bases, leaving 11 bases of the junction unmatched. From germline, CDR1 is MNHNS and CDR2 SASEGT. CDR3 length: 17 residues. The CDR3 nucleotides are TGTGCCAGCAGCCCACTTAATCTAGCGGGAGTCTACAATGAGCAGTTCTTC. Its translation is CASSPLNLAGVYNEQFF.

The V and J genes are TRBV20-1 and TRBJ2-7, with 10 bases fitting TRBD2. The V gene's germline CDR1 is DFQATT and CDR2 SNEGSKA (reference sequence). The V gene end was trimmed by 6 bases and the J gene end by 5 bases; junction bases not matched to a gene: 4. This CDR3 contains 12 residues. The CDR3 region has the DNA TGCAGTGCCTCTAGCGGGAGTGACGAGCAGTACTTC. Its protein is CSASSGSDEQYF.

This clonotype was recorded a few times. The chain joins TRBV6-1 to TRBJ2-1; either TRBD1 or TRBD2 may supply D (5 bases each). The CDR3 consists of 15 residues. Trimming stripped 6 bases from V and 0 bases from J, with 12 bases between. Germline V gives CDR1 MNHNS, CDR2 SASEGT. The DNA of the CDR3 is TGTGCCAGCAGCAGGGAGCTAGCCTCCTACAATGAGCAGTTCTTC. This sequence encodes CASSRELASYNEQFF.

The genes are TRBV20-1 and TRBJ2-1; 16 bases map to TRBD2. The germline V gene has CDR1 DFQATT and CDR2 SNEGSKA (reference sequence). This CDR3 has 15 residues. CDR3 DNA sequence: TGCACCCCGGGACTAGCGGGAGGGCCTGGGGATGAGCAGTTCTTC. Its translation is CTPGLAGGPGDEQFF.

At least ten counts were recorded for this clonotype. This chain uses TRBV15 with TRBJ1-5, with unresolved D. Germline assignment: CDR1 LNHNV and CDR2 YYDKDF (reference sequence). CDR3 size: 14 residues. V lost 1 base and J 2 bases, leaving 6 bases between the germline ends. The CDR3 DNA sequence: TGTGCCACCAGCAGAGCCGGACGCAATCAGCCCCAGCATTTT. Encoded protein: CATSRAGRNQPQHF.